This T cell receptor beta chain was obtained from a study of glioma-infiltrating T cells. TCR alpha and beta CDR3 regions were amplified from RNA using iRepertoire nested multiplex PCR. One-step reverse transcription and amplification started from about 100-400 ng of tissue mRNA or PBMC total RNA. From the multiplex PCR reads, TCRdb called clonotypes with MiXCR, one entry per CDR3 protein. The data hold roughly 200,000 distinct CDR3 sequences, with about 47% observed a single time. Sample: glioma tissue, nonneoplastic brain tissue, or PBMCs (not recorded which). The sequence was collected from a human donor with low-grade glioma or glioblastoma, undergoing nonglioma brain surgery, or in good health (not recorded which).

CDR3 in amino acids: CASSLQGAGETQYF. DNA of the CDR3: TGCGCCAGCAGCCTACAGGGGGCGGGTGAGACCCAGTACTTC. J is TRBJ2-5 and V is TRBV4-1; TRBD1 matches at 9 bases. The CDR3 has 14 residues. After removal of 4 bases from V and 5 bases from J, the junction contained 5 bases not matched to a gene. Germline V lookup: CDR1 MGHRA, CDR2 YSYEKL.